The 5 T cell receptor beta chains below were found in one sample sequenced in a study of read filtering for tumor transcriptome and immune sequencing. The library was built from 400 to 500 ng RNA with molecular barcoded adaptors for alpha/delta and beta/gamma chains. TCRdb ran MiXCR on the reads and lists one entry per CDR3 protein. The repertoire holds around 140,000 distinct CDR3 sequences, around 13% seen once, with just under 8.5% in the top ten. The sequenced sample was a population of CD138-negative cells sorted from bone marrow. The source is a donor aged 40 or older with multiple myeloma.

The chain is built from TRBV4-2 and TRBJ1-4; D gene ambiguous. This CDR3 contains 14 residues. Per germline, CDR1 LGHNA and CDR2 YNFKEQ. V was clipped by 4 bases and J by 5 bases, with 11 bases between them. The CDR3 loop is CASSRSGGNEKLFF. As DNA, the CDR3 is TGTGCCAGCAGCCGTAGCGGTGGGAATGAAAAACTGTTTTTT.

As for this clonotype: Possible read error: a much larger clone is one base away. This chain connects TRBV6-2 or TRBV6-3 to TRBJ2-3; D may be TRBD1 (5 bases). Germline-derived CDR1 and CDR2 are MNHEY and SVGEGT. There are 14 residues in the CDR3. CDR3 DNA: TGTGCCAGCAGTTACCGACAGAGCACAGGTACGCAGTATTTT. Translated, it gives CASSYRQSTGTQYF.

At least ten counts were recorded for this clonotype. V usage is TRBV6-2 or TRBV6-3 and J usage is TRBJ1-1; D gene uncertain. This CDR3 has 16 amino acids. V shed 0 bases and J shed 4 bases, with 15 bases lying between them. Germline CDR1 is MNHEY and CDR2 is SVGEGT. CDR3 bases: TGTGCCAGCAGTTACTCGAGACATCCAATTGTCACTGAAGCTTTCTTT. This sequence encodes CASSYSRHPIVTEAFF.

The sample holds a few counts of this clonotype. The rearrangement joins TRBV14 to TRBJ2-3; 11 positions match TRBD2. V trimming: 2 bases; J trimming: 3 bases; junction bases outside the gene matches: 10. Germline loops: CDR1 SGHDN, CDR2 FVKESK. This CDR3 has 18 amino acids. CDR3 in DNA: TGTGCCAGCAGCCAAAGGTCCTTTAGCGGGAGGGGTACAGATACGCAGTATTTT. This codes for CASSQRSFSGRGTDTQYF.

This clonotype was detected ten times or more. The chain combines TRBV6-2 or TRBV6-3 with TRBJ2-1, with a tentative D call TRBD2 (5 bases). The length of the CDR3 is 10 residues. Germline V gives CDR1 MNHEY, CDR2 SVGEGT. V lost 11 bases to trimming and J lost 6 bases, with 8 bases between them. The CDR3, as DNA: TGTGCCGCGGGCGGCAATGAGCAGTTCTTC. As protein: CAAGGNEQFF.